Shown below are 18 T cell receptor beta chains from a single sample sequenced in a study of T-cell reconstitution after alpha-beta-depleted transplantation in children. As it was prepared, the TCRbeta library received unique molecular identifiers. TCRdb re-derived calls from the PCR reads in MiXCR, one entry per CDR3 protein. Of 600,000 to 800,000 distinct CDR3 sequences in the sample, 13% are singletons; the top ten hold 0.79%. This specimen consisted of PBMCs, obtained before TCRalphabeta/CD19-depleted stem cell transplant. These receptors came from a girl between 2 and 10 years old with congenital amegakaryocytic thrombocytopenia, due to receive a stem cell transplant.

The chain recombines TRBV6-2 or TRBV6-3 with TRBJ2-3; the D gene could be TRBD1 or TRBD2 (5 bases each). This CDR3 is built from 16 residues. Trimming removed 6 bases from V and 3 bases from J, with 19 bases in between. The germline gives CDR1 MNHEY, CDR2 SVGEGT. In DNA form, the CDR3 reads TGTGCCAGCAGGCCAACCCCGGGGCTACTAACAGATACGCAGTATTTT. It translates to CASRPTPGLLTDTQYF.

This clonotype was detected a few times. The chain is built from TRBV5-1 and TRBJ2-3; D is unresolved. Germline-derived CDR1 and CDR2 are SGHRS and YFSETQ. There are 13 residues in the CDR3. Trimming took off 5 bases at V and 5 bases at J, with 12 bases between the two ends. CDR3 nucleotides: TGCGCCAGCAGTCATGGTCAGGAAGATACGCAGTATTTT. Translating gives CASSHGQEDTQYF.

This clonotype was seen many times. The CDR3 is CSVGSGTGSYEQYF. The CDR3, as DNA: TGCAGCGTTGGATCGGGGACAGGGAGTTACGAGCAGTACTTC. V and J are TRBV29-1 and TRBJ2-7; TRBD1 agrees at 9 bases. With 4 bases clipped from V and 4 bases from J, the junction kept 8 bases outside the gene matches. The germline CDR1 and CDR2 sequences are SQVTM and ANQGSEA. This CDR3 has 14 amino acids.

This clonotype was recorded at least ten times. The chain employs TRBV12-3 or TRBV12-4 and TRBJ2-1; TRBD2 matches 7 bases. The CDR3 is made up of 17 amino acids. V gave up 3 bases and J gave up 2 bases; unmatched junction bases: 10. The CDR3 DNA is TGTGCCAGCAGTTTGACCTGGGAGGGAGGGACCTACAATGAGCAGTTCTTC. Amino acids: CASSLTWEGGTYNEQFF.

This clonotype occurred many times. This chain connects TRBV5-6 to TRBJ2-1; 7 bases are a match to TRBD2. Germline V gene sequence: CDR1 SGHDT, CDR2 YYEEEE. This CDR3 has 14 residues. Losses at the gene ends were 4 bases for V and 7 bases for J; bases not matched to a gene: 8. The CDR3 sequence is CASSDTGTKNEQFF. The CDR3, as DNA: TGTGCCAGCAGCGACACCGGGACTAAGAATGAGCAGTTCTTC.

CDR3 loop: CASGFYSGDYNEQFF. Written as DNA, the CDR3 is TGTGCTAGTGGTTTTTATAGCGGGGACTACAATGAGCAGTTCTTC. The chain is built from TRBV12-5 and TRBJ2-1; 8 bases match TRBD2. CDR3 length: 15 residues. In germline, CDR1 is LGHNT, CDR2 FRNRAP. The V and J ends lost 3 bases and 3 bases, in that order; junction bases with no gene match: 4.

This clonotype has a count of ten or more. The rearrangement joins TRBV12-3 or TRBV12-4 to TRBJ2-2, with 13 nucleotides matching TRBD2. Germline trimming cut 5 bases from V and 7 bases from J; bases unmatched to any gene: 7. The CDR3 has 16 residues. In DNA form, the CDR3 reads TGTGCCAGCAGTCTTCGGACTAGCGGGAGAATCGGGGAGCTGTTTTTT. Translating it yields CASSLRTSGRIGELFF.

This clonotype was observed many times. The chain joins TRBV10-3 to TRBJ1-4; 8 bases line up with TRBD1. The V and J ends lost 6 bases and 5 bases, in that order; junction bases with no gene match: 8. This CDR3 has 15 amino acids. Germline CDR1 and CDR2: ENHRY and SYGVKD. The CDR3 bases are TGTGCCATCAGGGAGCAGACAGGGGCGAATGAAAAACTGTTTTTT. This gives the protein CAIREQTGANEKLFF.

The chain joins TRBV12-3 or TRBV12-4 to TRBJ2-5; possibly TRBD2 for D (5 bases). Between the trimmed V and J ends, which lost 7 bases and 2 bases, there was a span of 17 bases. The CDR3 extends over 15 amino acids. CDR3 in DNA: TGTGCCAGCATCGGGGTTGACTCAGCTCAAGAGACCCAGTACTTC. Residues: CASIGVDSAQETQYF.

This clonotype was counted between two and nine times. The rearrangement links TRBV4-1 to TRBJ1-1, with D maybe TRBD1 (6 bases). This CDR3 spans 15 amino acids. The germline CDR1 and CDR2 sequences are MGHRA and YSYEKL. V lost 3 bases, J lost 6 bases, and 17 bases lay in between. The CDR3 loop is CASSHAKYRAPEAFF. The CDR3 DNA follows: TGCGCCAGCAGCCACGCAAAATACAGGGCCCCTGAAGCTTTCTTT.

This clonotype came up many times. The rearrangement joins TRBV29-1 to TRBJ2-1, with a tentative D call TRBD2 (6 bases). The CDR3 is 12 amino acids. In germline, CDR1 is SQVTM, CDR2 ANQGSEA. The CDR3: CSNAGLGDEQFF. The CDR3, as DNA: TGCAGTAATGCGGGGTTGGGGGATGAGCAGTTCTTC.

At least ten counts were recorded for this clonotype. V is TRBV12-3 or TRBV12-4 and J is TRBJ2-1; TRBD2 might be the D (6 bases). The V end was cut by 6 bases, the J end by 7 bases, with 10 bases between. CDR3 size: 12 residues. The CDR3 loop is CASSHRGNEQFF. CDR3 DNA sequence: TGTGCCAGCAGCCACCGGGGGAATGAGCAGTTCTTC.

The chain combines TRBV11-2 with TRBJ2-1; D remains unclear. Germline values: CDR1 SGHAT, CDR2 FQNNGV. This CDR3 comprises 14 residues. Trimming cost V 2 bases and J 9 bases, with 14 bases left between them. The DNA of the CDR3 is TGTGCCAGCAGCTTACCAGTATCGGTTACTGAGCAGTTCTTC. Translation gives CASSLPVSVTEQFF.

J is TRBJ2-1 and V is TRBV24-1, with 16 bases aligning to TRBD2. CDR3 length: 19 amino acids. CDR1 and CDR2 (germline): KGHDR, SFDVKD. V lost 3 bases to trimming and J lost 2 bases; unmatched junction nucleotides: 6. This CDR3 reads CATSDPGLAGGPTYNEQFF. DNA of the CDR3: TGTGCCACCAGTGATCCGGGACTAGCGGGAGGGCCAACCTACAATGAGCAGTTCTTC.

This clonotype occurred many times. J is TRBJ2-2 and V is TRBV5-1, with a possible D match to TRBD1 (5 bases). The germline V and J ends were trimmed by 2 bases and 0 bases, with 23 bases remaining between them. The CDR3 runs to 20 residues. The germline CDR1 and CDR2 sequences are SGHRS and YFSETQ. CDR3 amino acids: CASSLGDKGPVFANTGELFF. Written as DNA, the CDR3 is TGCGCCAGCAGCTTAGGAGACAAGGGGCCCGTTTTCGCGAACACCGGGGAGCTGTTTTTT.

About this clonotype itself: A read error may be the cause here, since a much bigger clone is one base away. J is TRBJ2-1 and V is TRBV5-1, with D maybe TRBD1 (6 bases). The V and J ends lost 0 bases and 8 bases respectively, with 9 bases between them. Germline CDR1 and CDR2: SGHRS and YFSETQ. This CDR3 has 13 residues. The CDR3 sequence: CASSLAGVDEQFF. CDR3 nucleotides: TGCGCCAGCAGCTTGGCAGGGGTCGATGAGCAGTTCTTC.

The chain recombines TRBV15 with TRBJ2-3, with 10 nucleotides matching TRBD2. The V gene's germline CDR1 is LNHNV and CDR2 YYDKDF (reference sequence). Trimming cost V 0 bases and J 0 bases; bases outside gene matches: 9. CDR3 size: 19 residues. This chain's CDR3 is CATSREGTSVWSSTDTQYF. CDR3 nucleotides: TGTGCCACCAGCAGAGAGGGGACTAGCGTCTGGAGTAGCACAGATACGCAGTATTTT. The variable domain in full, completed from reference TRBV15 and TRBJ2-3, reads DAMVIQNPRYQVTQFGKPVTLSCSQTLNHNVMYWYQQKSSQAPKLLFHYYDKDFNNEADTPDNFQSRRPNTSFCFLDIRSPGLGDTAMYLCATSREGTSVWSSTDTQYFGPGTRLTVL.

This clonotype was counted many times. The rearrangement links TRBV12-3 or TRBV12-4 to TRBJ2-7; possibly TRBD1 for D (5 bases). Trimming left V 7 bases short and J 2 bases short, with 9 bases between. The CDR3 contains 12 residues. The CDR3 nucleotides are TGTGCCAGCAAAGGGGCCCCCTACGAGCAGTACTTC. Translation: CASKGAPYEQYF.